The clone carrying this TCR beta chain was detected only once. What it binds is not known. The data are from a study of shared clonotypes between healthy human individuals. The study, taken as a whole, reports: For naive CD4 cells, roughly 4.8% of clonotypes were shared across a handful of donors.

Germline CDR1 reads SQVTM; CDR2 reads ANQGSEA. The CDR3 has 13 amino acids. Trimming pared 5 bases from V and 0 bases from J, leaving 8 bases between. Per the authors' pipeline: Because ImmunoSEQ provided only junction sequences with no quality scores, the filtering differed. Method: immunoSEQ multiplex PCR; TCRdb's copy keeps in-frame clones and lacks some. The DNA gave D and trimming, while V, J and clone size come from that table. The sample lists some 630,000 clones; approximately 75% were seen once. This TCR came from a woman in her 30s in good health. The chain has TRBV29-1 and TRBJ2-1; unclear D gene. The sequenced sample was memory CD4+ T cells sorted from blood. As for subset: CD45RA-negative fraction. CDR3 in DNA: TGCAGCGTTTGGTGGACCTCCTACAATGAGCAGTTCTTC. Amino acid sequence: CSVWWTSYNEQFF.